This T cell receptor beta chain was observed in a study of CD4+ T cells in melanoma. Broader study findings: Diverse differentiation states were reported for melanoma neoantigen-specific CD4+ T cells. CD8+ T cell, macrophage and B cell function reportedly correlated with neoantigen-specific CD4+ T cells.

There are 14 residues in the CDR3. The V end was cut by 5 bases, the J end by 1 base, with 8 bases between. CDR1 is SEHNR, CDR2 FQNEAQ, per germline (reference sequence). Sequencing used immunoSEQ multiplex PCR; TCRdb keeps in-frame clones, though not all of them. The sample lists about 6,500 clones; around 50% were seen once. Points on this clone: Its antigen is not known.

V and J are TRBV7-9 and TRBJ1-4; D gene uncertain. Material for sequencing was cells from a culture (not recorded whether cultured in vitro). The receptor comes from a human donor with melanoma. The CDR3 here is CASSPGITNEKLFF. CDR3 nucleotides: TGTGCCAGCAGCCCCGGAATAACTAATGAAAAACTGTTTTTT.